Listed below are T cell receptor beta chains from one sample, sequenced in a study of shared clonotypes between healthy human individuals. This table comes from immunoSEQ multiplex PCR, and its TCRdb copy is limited to in-frame clones, with some not included. Among about 1.1 million clones listed, approximately 80% were seen once. Sequenced input: memory CD4+ T cells from PBMCs. The receptors stem from a young man in good health. Some clones in this sample may be carry-over from other donors' samples. Each CDR3 is given with its conserved first and last residue. The D gene is left open where the match is weak. Rows give clone size only sometimes, using once, few, many, or a class for an expanded clone.

v_gene,d_gene,j_gene,abundance,CDR3aa,CDR3nt
TRBV28,.,TRBJ1-2,.,CASSLGHNYGYTF,TGTGCCAGCAGTTTGGGACACAACTATGGCTACACCTTC
TRBV28,.,TRBJ2-7,.,CASSLLNSYEQYF,TGTGCCAGCAGTTTACTAAATTCCTACGAGCAGTACTTC
TRBV14,.,TRBJ1-3,.,CASSQETARTGNTIYF,TGTGCCAGCAGCCAAGAGACTGCCCGAACTGGAAACACCATATATTTT
TRBV18,TRBD1,TRBJ2-7,.,CASSPPQQGFYEQYF,TGTGCCAGCTCACCACCCCAACAGGGGTTCTACGAGCAGTACTTC
TRBV6-6,.,TRBJ1-1,.,CASSYRGGALEAFF,TGTGCCAGCAGTTACAGGGGCGGGGCCCTTGAAGCTTTCTTT
TRBV4-3,TRBD1,TRBJ2-1,.,CASSQDLGDSYNEQFF,TGCGCCAGCAGCCAAGATCTTGGGGACAGCTACAATGAGCAGTTCTTC
TRBV9,.,TRBJ2-3,.,CASSGLGYTQYF,TGTGCCAGCAGCGGCTTGGGGTATACGCAGTATTTT
TRBV5-1,.,TRBJ2-5,once,CASSRGEGQETQYF,TGCGCCAGCAGCCGGGGCGAGGGGCAGGAGACCCAGTACTTC
TRBV2,TRBD1,TRBJ1-2,few,CASSDTGDYGYTF,TGTGCCAGCAGCGATACAGGGGACTATGGCTACACCTTC
TRBV7-2,.,TRBJ2-1,once,CASSLDGDAQFF,TGTGCCAGCAGCTTAGATGGGGACGCCCAGTTCTTC
TRBV9,.,TRBJ2-3,.,CASSPTVSDTQYF,TGTGCCAGCAGCCCGACCGTATCCGATACGCAGTATTTT
TRBV10-3,.,TRBJ1-3,.,CAIRPTGSGNTIYF,TGTGCCATCAGACCGACAGGCTCTGGAAACACCATATATTTT